This T cell receptor beta chain was sequenced in a study of T cells in Graves' hyperthyroidism and ophthalmopathy (dated 2019 in TCRdb). For context, the study as a whole: Peripheral blood samples were taken at initial diagnosis, before any treatment was given. A discovery cohort of around 100 patients, about 44 with Graves' ophthalmopathy and about 58 with stable Graves' hyperthyroidism, was used to find distinguishing TCR V-J signatures. Whether ophthalmopathy could be predicted prospectively was tested in an independent validation cohort made up of roughly 19 hyperthyroidism patients plus 17 patients who later progressed to ophthalmopathy. The roughly 100 discovery patients were randomly divided into training and test sets at a 7:3 ratio. In more than five Graves' hyperthyroidism patients, the study also compared T-cell repertoires from thyroid tissue with T-cell repertoires from blood. After sampling, hyperthyroidism patients received methimazole starting at 30 mg daily, and ophthalmopathy patients received high-dose intravenous methylprednisolone. The paper describes TCR Vbeta CDR3 sequencing of 140 or so peripheral blood samples, made up of about 41 ophthalmopathy patients, more than 70 hyperthyroidism patients and 17 progressor patients. Summary of the overall study and its limitations: In validation, the model predicted progression to ophthalmopathy a median of around six months before onset, with 65% to 71% sensitivity and 72.22% specificity. Most expanded thyroid clonotypes (frequency above 0.001) were also detected in blood, a finding suggesting that blood repertoires may reflect thyroid immune responses. A 13 V-J signature model separated ophthalmopathy from stable hyperthyroidism, with just over 85% sensitivity and roughly 84% specificity in cross-validation and 80%/75% in testing. No statistical method was used to fix the sample size in advance, and group allocation was not hidden from the investigators.

This clonotype was seen at least ten times. Its target antigen remains unknown. No qualities accompany the bases; no much larger clone lies one base away. The CDR3 has 16 amino acids, counting the end cysteine and phenylalanine. Only the CDR3 region is kept as DNA, spanning 48 bases read in frame from base 1. As encoded in the germline V gene (reference sequence), CDR1 is GTSNPN while CDR2 is SVGIG. V is pared back by 3 bases and J by 0 bases, with 15 bases lying between the germline termini. The TCR beta CDR3 regions were amplified from RNA transcripts. A first-round RT-PCR of the TCR CDR3 used the HTBI primer set with the Qiagen OneStep RT-PCR kit. Libraries were constructed in a second round of multiplex PCR, after which size selection and purification were carried out. The libraries were sequenced on an Illumina HiSeq2000 using paired-end 100 bp reads. The published analysis was carried out like this. Raw data were processed with SOAPnuke, discarding reads with adapters, uncalled bases, mean Phred below 15, or no exact constant-primer or identifier match. High-quality paired reads were merged with COPE v1.2.5, and unique nucleotide sequences were defined as clonotypes. MiTCR v1.1 was used to align the clonotypes against IMGT TRBV, TRBD and TRBJ reference segments. Only V-J combinations with frequency above 0.0001, covering roughly 99% of repertoires, were analysed. A TCS score was defined as the ratio of F50 (clonal expansion) to E x V (chaos), with BLOSUM62-based TCRdist applied between CDR3 peptides within each V-J. Welch's t-statistics and random forest reduced 500 to 550 V-J features to 10 to 15, which were used in a naive Bayes classifier (R e1071). The public reads were reprocessed in TCRdb via fastp at Q25 and MiXCR, keeping in-frame beta chains. Records with the same CDR3 protein are collapsed into one entry carrying the most frequent genes and DNA. These V and J calls derive from TCRdb rather than the authors' analysis. The sample table contains more than 300,000 distinct CDR3 sequences; only one count was recorded for roughly 15% of them. The ten largest clones add up to 15% to 20% of the sample.

In the ophthalmopathy patients, disease was moderately to severely active, with a Clinical Activity Score of 3 or more, a NOSPECS grade of 4 or more, and a duration of less than 3 months. Any patient with an uncontrolled infection, another autoimmune disease, pregnancy or lactation was excluded. Clinical symptoms, serum thyroxine and TRAb, thyroid ultrasound, and orbital computed tomography formed the basis for the diagnoses. PBMCs were separated from roughly 10 ml of fresh peripheral blood using Ficoll-Paque density gradient centrifugation. Total RNA was extracted with Trizol reagent, and quality was checked on an Agilent 2100 Bioanalyzer.

The receptor's source is a woman aged 25 to 39 with Graves' ophthalmopathy. Recombination connected TRBV30 to TRBJ2-4; the D gene cannot be resolved reliably. The sample comprised blood. The CDR3 sequence is CAWSGDKTLAKNIQYF. The nucleotide sequence reads TGTGCCTGGAGCGGCGACAAAACCTTAGCCAAAAACATTCAGTACTTC.